These T cell receptor beta chains were read from a single sample in a study of blood T cell repertoires in COVID-19. The method was immunoSEQ multiplex PCR; TCRdb's version includes in-frame clones alone and lacks a portion of them. The sample carries roughly 670,000 clones, 85% to 90% recorded once. The sample comprised peripheral blood. Source of these receptors: a woman between 18 and 29 years old with acute or convalescent COVID-19. Each CDR3 is given with its conserved first and last residue. Each record gives: J gene, D gene, V gene, clone size, CDR3 protein, CDR3 DNA. The D gene is left open where the match is weak. Not every row has a clone size; where given, it reads once, few, many or a size class.

>TRBJ1-1|TRBD1|TRBV3-1/TRBV3-2|NA
CASSPGTGVGTEAFF
TGTGCCAGCAGCCCCGGGACAGGGGTAGGGACTGAAGCTTTCTTT
>TRBJ2-1|NA|TRBV9|NA
CASSVEGIDEQFF
TGTGCCAGCAGCGTAGAGGGGATCGACGAGCAGTTCTTC
>TRBJ1-3|TRBD1|TRBV19|NA
CASSLFGQGAGNTIYF
TGTGCCAGCAGCCTCTTTGGACAGGGGGCAGGAAACACCATATATTTT
>TRBJ1-3|TRBD1|TRBV5-1|NA
CASSLERTGGALFPGNTIYF
TGCGCCAGCAGCTTGGAGAGGACAGGGGGCGCATTGTTTCCTGGAAACACCATATATTTT
>TRBJ2-7|NA|TRBV6-2/TRBV6-3|NA
CASSTQTGTYEQYF
TGTGCCAGCAGTACCCAAACAGGGACCTACGAGCAGTACTTC
>TRBJ2-5|NA|TRBV4-2|NA
CASSQGPRGETQYF
TGTGCCAGCAGCCAAGGACCCCGAGGAGAGACCCAGTACTTC
>TRBJ1-6|NA|TRBV30|NA
CAWSDRPNSPLHF
TGTGCCTGGAGTGACAGGCCTAATTCACCCCTCCACTTT
>TRBJ1-1|TRBD1|TRBV6-1|NA
CASSEEGQGGTEAFF
TGTGCCAGCAGTGAAGAGGGACAGGGGGGAACTGAAGCTTTCTTT
>TRBJ1-6|NA|TRBV27|NA
CASTLGGADNSPLHF
TGTGCCAGCACCCTGGGGGGGGCCGATAATTCACCCCTCCACTTT
>TRBJ1-2|NA|TRBV7-9|NA
CASSPRVAAYGYTF
TGTGCCAGCAGCCCCCGGGTGGCAGCCTATGGCTACACCTTC
>TRBJ1-1|NA|TRBV28|NA
CASRGGLGPLLAFF
TGTGCCAGCAGGGGGGGGTTGGGGCCGCTCCTAGCTTTCTTT
>TRBJ1-5|TRBD1|TRBV19|NA
CASSSGQGASINQPQHF
TGTGCCAGTAGTTCTGGACAGGGGGCCTCAATCAATCAGCCCCAGCATTTT
>TRBJ2-7|TRBD1|TRBV6-5|NA
CASSRGQAYEQYF
TGTGCCAGCAGCCGCGGACAGGCCTACGAGCAGTACTTC
>TRBJ2-7|NA|TRBV5-3|NA
CARIGGPGQRTYEQYF
TGTGCCCGGATCGGGGGACCGGGACAGAGGACCTACGAGCAGTACTTC
>TRBJ1-2|NA|TRBV19|few
CASSPRAYGYTF
TGTGCCAGTAGCCCCAGGGCCTATGGCTACACCTTC
>TRBJ2-3|TRBD2|TRBV6-5|NA
CASRGGTGTDTQYF
TGTGCCAGCAGGGGAGGGACGGGCACAGATACGCAGTATTTT
>TRBJ1-1|TRBD1|TRBV6-5|NA
CASLGQGHTEAFF
TGTGCCAGCCTTGGACAGGGCCACACTGAAGCTTTCTTT
>TRBJ1-5|NA|TRBV27|NA
CASSLVPGDDSNQPQHF
TGTGCCAGCAGTTTGGTTCCAGGGGATGATAGCAATCAGCCCCAGCATTTT
>TRBJ1-2|TRBD1|TRBV7-9|NA
CASSSGTAFLNYGYTF
TGTGCCAGCAGCTCTGGGACAGCCTTCCTTAACTATGGCTACACCTTC
>TRBJ1-5|NA|TRBV6-2/TRBV6-3|few
CASSYSTVTQPQHF
TGTGCCAGCAGTTACTCGACAGTAACTCAGCCCCAGCATTTT
>TRBJ2-7|TRBD1|TRBV4-1|NA
CASSQVGTGTYEQYF
TGCGCCAGCAGCCAAGTGGGGACAGGGACCTACGAGCAGTACTTC
>TRBJ1-1|NA|TRBV5-1|NA
CASSPTFSGGYMNTEAFF
TGCGCCAGCAGCCCCACATTTTCCGGGGGGTACATGAACACTGAAGCTTTCTTT
>TRBJ1-6|NA|TRBV7-2|few
CASSFGQTRGNSPLHF
TGTGCCAGCAGCTTCGGACAGACAAGGGGCAATTCACCCCTCCACTTT
>TRBJ2-2|TRBD1|TRBV7-2|NA
CASSLPVGTVNTGELFF
TGTGCCAGCAGCTTACCCGTTGGGACAGTGAACACCGGGGAGCTGTTTTTT
>TRBJ1-5|NA|TRBV3-1/TRBV3-2|NA
CASSQTFGSYSNQPQHF
TGTGCCAGCAGCCAAACCTTCGGTTCCTATAGCAATCAGCCCCAGCATTTT
>TRBJ2-6|NA|TRBV4-3|NA
CASSQDRQEVSGANVLTF
TGCGCCAGCAGCCAAGATCGACAGGAAGTCTCTGGGGCCAACGTCCTGACTTTC
>TRBJ1-5|NA|TRBV23-1|NA
CASSQCGRGRGWDQPQHF
TGCGCCAGCAGTCAATGTGGAAGGGGTAGGGGATGGGATCAGCCCCAGCATTTT
>TRBJ2-3|NA|TRBV7-3|NA
CASSFGGTADTQYF
TGTGCCAGCAGCTTCGGGGGAACTGCAGATACGCAGTATTTT
>TRBJ1-2|TRBD1|TRBV18|NA
CASSPDRGGVFGYTF
TGTGCCAGCTCCCCAGACAGGGGAGGGGTGTTCGGCTACACCTTC
>TRBJ1-1|NA|TRBV18|NA
CASSPRWQKNTEAFF
TGTGCCAGCTCACCACGGTGGCAGAAGAACACTGAAGCTTTCTTT
>TRBJ1-5|NA|TRBV27|NA
CASSLNRGQPQHF
TGTGCCAGCAGTTTAAATCGGGGGCAGCCCCAGCATTTT
>TRBJ1-1|NA|TRBV18|NA
CASSPVSMGAEAFF
TGTGCCAGCTCACCCGTTTCGATGGGCGCTGAAGCTTTCTTT
>TRBJ2-7|NA|TRBV5-4|NA
CASSPRGPEIGQYF
TGTGCCAGCAGCCCCCGAGGGCCTGAAATTGGGCAGTACTTC
>TRBJ1-2|NA|TRBV28|NA
CASSERPGGYTF
TGTGCCAGCAGTGAACGACCGGGGGGCTACACCTTC
>TRBJ1-2|TRBD1|TRBV6-4|NA
CASRQSTGGVGYGYTF
TGTGCCAGCAGGCAATCTACAGGGGGCGTAGGTTATGGCTACACCTTC
>TRBJ1-2|NA|TRBV13|NA
CASSTGRSMEGYTF
TGTGCCAGCAGCACAGGACGCTCTATGGAGGGCTACACCTTC
>TRBJ2-6|NA|TRBV27|NA
CASRDSGSGANVLTF
TGTGCCAGCAGGGACTCCGGCTCTGGGGCCAACGTCCTGACTTTC
>TRBJ2-7|NA|TRBV13|NA
CASRRGRTYEQYF
TGTGCCAGCAGGCGGGGCCGAACCTACGAGCAGTACTTC
>TRBJ2-7|NA|TRBV18|NA
CASSQDSLSEQYF
TGTGCCAGCTCCCAGGACAGTCTAAGCGAGCAGTACTTC
>TRBJ1-1|NA|TRBV12-3/TRBV12-4|NA
CASSNSEAFF
TGTGCCAGCTCAAACAGTGAAGCTTTCTTT
>TRBJ2-1|TRBD2|TRBV6-5|NA
CASSYSRSGRNEQFF
TGTGCCAGCAGTTACTCCCGTAGCGGGCGTAATGAGCAGTTCTTC